These 27 T cell receptor beta chains originate from one sample sequenced in a study of beta chain features in type 1 diabetes. The study reverse transcribed the entire isolated RNA, so it sequenced expressed TCRB transcripts. This table comes from immunoSEQ multiplex PCR, and its TCRdb copy is limited to in-frame clones, with some not included. This sample has about 150,000 clones, with roughly a tenth found just once. Sequencing used naive CD4+ T cells from blood. These receptors originate from a man aged 18 to 35 in good health.

This clone has more than one count but fewer than ten. In DNA form, the CDR3 reads TGTGCCAGCAGCACCCGGGACAGGGGCCCCAGCTCCTACGAGCAGTACTTC. Its protein product is CASSTRDRGPSSYEQYF. This chain uses TRBV21-1 with TRBJ2-7; the listed D gene, TRBD1, was not tested against the DNA. TRBV21-1 is reported as a pseudogene. This CDR3 contains 17 residues.

The J gene is TRBJ1-1, the V gene TRBV30; TRBD1 agrees at 9 bases. Looked up from germline, CDR1 is GTSNPN and CDR2 is SVGIG (reference sequence). The CDR3 is made up of 13 amino acids. The V segment lost 5 bases and the J segment 4 bases; nucleotides outside the gene matches: 5. The CDR3 sequence: CAWDKQGATEAFF. The CDR3 DNA follows: TGTGCCTGGGATAAACAGGGGGCCACTGAAGCTTTCTTT.

J is TRBJ2-7 and V is TRBV30, with D perhaps matching TRBD1 (6 bases). The length of the CDR3 is 13 residues. The V and J ends lost 0 bases and 2 bases respectively, with 8 bases between them. Germline lookup yields CDR1 GTSNPN and CDR2 SVGIG (reference sequence). Here the CDR3 reads CAWSVGQTYEQYF. Here the CDR3 DNA reads TGTGCCTGGAGTGTAGGACAGACCTACGAGCAGTACTTC.

The chain has TRBV9 and TRBJ1-1, with 12 bases lining up with TRBD1. With 1 base clipped from V and 4 bases from J, the junction kept 14 bases outside the gene matches. The CDR3 consists of 19 residues. In germline, CDR1 is SGDLS, CDR2 YYNGEE. For the CDR3, the DNA is TGTGCCAGCAGCGTACACGTGACCTCGGGACAGGGGGCTGTCACTGAAGCTTTCTTT. The encoded protein is CASSVHVTSGQGAVTEAFF.

The CDR3 coding sequence is TGTGCCAGCAGCCGCCGGGTGGTGGAAAAACTGTTTTTT. It specifies CASSRRVVEKLFF. The V call is TRBV6-5, the J call TRBJ1-4; D remains unclear. The CDR3 covers 13 residues. The germline V and J ends were trimmed by 6 bases and 8 bases, with 13 bases remaining between them. CDR1 and CDR2 from the germline V gene are MNHEY and SVGAGI.

The chain joins TRBV7-9 to TRBJ1-3; a possible D gene is TRBD1 (6 bases). The CDR3 length is 14 residues. Germline CDR1 SEHNR, CDR2 FQNEAQ (reference sequence). With 6 bases removed from V and 4 bases from J, the gap between germline ends came to 13 bases. This CDR3 reads CASSQQGIGNTIYF. Written as DNA, the CDR3 is TGTGCCAGCAGTCAACAGGGCATCGGAAACACCATATATTTT.

The chain links TRBV5-4 to TRBJ2-5; TRBD1 agrees at 10 bases. Germline V gene data show CDR1 as SGHNT and CDR2 as YYREEE (reference sequence). The CDR3 totals 15 residues. The ends lost 4 bases at V and 5 bases at J; junction bases unmatched: 8. The CDR3 sequence: CASSPGTGVVETQYF. CDR3 nucleotide sequence: TGTGCCAGCAGCCCCGGGACAGGGGTGGTGGAGACCCAGTACTTC.

This clone showed up many times. This rearrangement joins TRBV29-1 to TRBJ2-5; TRBD2 might be the D (6 bases). Trimming took 5 bases from V and 5 from J, leaving 9 bases between them. CDR1 is SQVTM and CDR2 is ANQGSEA in the germline V gene. This CDR3 contains 11 residues. For the CDR3, the DNA is TGCAGCGTTAAGGCGGGGGAGACCCAGTACTTC. It yields the protein CSVKAGETQYF.

This clone was counted only a few times. The CDR3 nucleotides are TGTGCCAGCACGGGACTAGCGGGGGGGCGGGAGTTCTTC. Protein: CASTGLAGGREFF. The chain joins TRBV6-5 to TRBJ2-1; 16 nucleotides agree with TRBD2. The trim removed 7 bases at V and 14 bases at J, leaving 5 bases unmatched. This CDR3 is built from 13 residues. Germline V lookup: CDR1 MNHEY, CDR2 SVGAGI.

This chain uses TRBV6-4 with TRBJ2-1; 7 bases are a match to TRBD1. V trimming: 3 bases; J trimming: 1 base; junction bases outside the gene matches: 3. The CDR3 spans 15 residues. The V gene's germline CDR1 is MRHNA and CDR2 SNTAGT. The CDR3 bases are TGTGCCAGCAGTGAGACAGGGCAATCCTACAATGAGCAGTTCTTC. Its protein is CASSETGQSYNEQFF.

The V and J genes are TRBV18 and TRBJ1-1; TRBD1 agrees at 10 bases. This CDR3 is 14 amino acids long. Per germline, CDR1 KGHSH and CDR2 LQKENI. Trimming took 6 bases from V and 7 from J; bases not matched to a gene: 8. CDR3 nucleotide sequence: TGTGCCAGCTCCGAGGACAGGGGGAATGGTGAAGCTTTCTTT. As protein: CASSEDRGNGEAFF.

This chain connects TRBV6-5 to TRBJ1-1; 12 positions agree with TRBD1. The CDR3 has 15 residues. After removal of 6 bases from V and 8 bases from J, the junction contained 10 bases not matched to a gene. Germline assignment: CDR1 MNHEY and CDR2 SVGAGI. The CDR3: CASRPPGQGAREAFF. CDR3 bases: TGTGCCAGCAGGCCACCGGGACAGGGGGCTAGGGAAGCTTTCTTT.

This clone was seen just once. The genes are TRBV9 and TRBJ2-3, with a possible D match to TRBD1 (6 bases). V shed 6 bases and J shed 0 bases, with 14 bases lying between them. CDR3 length: 15 amino acids. Looked up from germline, CDR1 is SGDLS and CDR2 is YYNGEE. The CDR3 region has the DNA TGTGCCAGCACCCATAGAGGGGGTAGCACAGATACGCAGTATTTT. Translated: CASTHRGGSTDTQYF.

This clone was detected only a few times. This chain connects TRBV18 to TRBJ2-7; 11 bases align to TRBD2. Looked up from germline, CDR1 is KGHSH and CDR2 is LQKENI. This CDR3 is built from 15 residues. The V segment lost 3 bases and the J segment 5 bases; nucleotides outside the gene matches: 6. CDR3 residues: CASSPTSGGVHEQYF. CDR3 DNA: TGTGCCAGCTCACCCACTAGCGGGGGTGTCCACGAGCAGTACTTC.

The rearrangement joins TRBV5-1 to TRBJ2-7; no definite D call. The CDR3 covers 13 residues. Germline V gene sequence: CDR1 SGHRS, CDR2 YFSETQ. V lost 0 bases and J 5 bases, leaving 9 bases between the germline ends. The CDR3 nucleotides are TGCGCCAGCAGCTTGGTGAGGTACGACGAGCAGTACTTC. Its translation: CASSLVRYDEQYF.

This clone turned up a few times. The V and J genes are TRBV7-2 and TRBJ2-5; TRBD2 aligns across 7 bases. This CDR3 is built from 15 residues. V was pared by 5 bases and J by 2 bases, with 8 bases of the junction left unmatched. CDR1 is SGHTA, CDR2 FQGNSA, per germline. CDR3 in DNA: TGTGCCAGCAGCCCCGCCGTGGGAGGGCAAGAGACCCAGTACTTC. Translation: CASSPAVGGQETQYF.

This clone appeared a few times. The chain links TRBV7-9 to TRBJ2-1; D is undetermined. The CDR3 runs 14 residues. Trimming left V 2 bases short and J 4 bases short, with 9 bases between. Germline V lookup: CDR1 SEHNR, CDR2 FQNEAQ (reference sequence). This CDR3 is CASSLSQSYNEQFF. The CDR3 DNA reads TGTGCCAGCAGCTTATCCCAGTCATACAATGAGCAGTTCTTC.

This clone was picked up a small number of times. The rearrangement links TRBV18 to TRBJ2-5; possibly TRBD2 for D (6 bases). This CDR3 region has 14 residues. The V and J ends lost 5 bases and 3 bases respectively, with 13 bases between them. Germline lookup yields CDR1 KGHSH and CDR2 LQKENI. The CDR3 nucleotides read TGTGCCAGCTCATTAGGCGGGGCAAAAGAGACCCAGTACTTC. It encodes CASSLGGAKETQYF.

This clone was seen only a few times. This chain joins TRBV18 and TRBJ1-2, with D possibly matching TRBD1 (6 bases). Germline CDR1 reads KGHSH; CDR2 reads LQKENI. This CDR3 is built from 12 residues. Trimming cost V 6 bases and J 6 bases, with 11 bases left between them. The CDR3 protein is CASSLGGDGYTF. The CDR3 DNA is TGTGCCAGCTCCCTAGGGGGAGATGGCTACACCTTC.

The chain links TRBV18 to TRBJ1-2, with no clear D. This CDR3 comprises 13 residues. In germline, CDR1 is KGHSH, CDR2 LQKENI. V was shortened by 5 bases and J by 4 bases, with 11 bases between the two germline ends. CDR3 protein: CASSAGLGYGYTF. The CDR3 coding sequence is TGTGCCAGCTCAGCAGGCCTGGGCTATGGCTACACCTTC.

This clone was found a few times. The chain is built from TRBV28 and TRBJ2-7, with D tentatively TRBD2 (5 bases). Looked up from germline, CDR1 is MDHEN and CDR2 is SYDVKM. The V end was cut by 3 bases, the J end by 1 base, with 13 bases between. The CDR3 is 15 residues long. The CDR3 loop is CASSFLGPGSYEQYF. The CDR3 bases are TGTGCCAGCAGTTTTCTGGGCCCGGGGTCCTACGAGCAGTACTTC.

A few counts support this clone. The rearrangement uses TRBV28 and TRBJ1-2; 8 bases line up with TRBD1. CDR3 length: 11 amino acids. Germline V lookup: CDR1 MDHEN, CDR2 SYDVKM. V was pared by 11 bases and J by 7 bases, with 6 bases of the junction left unmatched. This chain's CDR3 is CAGQGAGGYTF. The DNA of the CDR3 is TGTGCCGGCCAGGGGGCCGGTGGCTACACCTTC.

The V gene is TRBV7-6, the J gene TRBJ2-5, with D tentatively TRBD1 (6 bases). V lost 1 base and J 1 base, leaving 7 bases between the germline ends. Germline V lookup: CDR1 SGHVS, CDR2 FNYEAQ. The CDR3 covers 14 residues. The CDR3 DNA reads as TGTGCCAGCAGCTTAGGGACAGTCCAAGAGACCCAGTACTTC. This translates into CASSLGTVQETQYF.

In this sample, this clone turned up many times. V and J are TRBV4-1 and TRBJ1-2; the match to TRBD1 covers 7 bases. Germline V gives CDR1 MGHRA, CDR2 YSYEKL. The CDR3 contains 16 residues. Germline trimming cut 2 bases from V and 0 bases from J; bases unmatched to any gene: 6. This CDR3 reads CASSQLNRGANYGYTF. As DNA, the CDR3 is TGCGCCAGCAGCCAACTTAACAGGGGTGCTAACTATGGCTACACCTTC.

This clone was observed at least ten times. V and J are TRBV30 and TRBJ2-3, with D maybe TRBD1 (5 bases). Germline V lookup: CDR1 GTSNPN, CDR2 SVGIG (reference sequence). V was pared by 5 bases and J by 2 bases, with 8 bases between. This CDR3 is 12 amino acids long. CDR3 loop: CAWSTDTDTQYF. The CDR3 bases are TGTGCCTGGTCGACAGACACAGATACGCAGTATTTT. The entire variable domain, with the rest obtained from reference TRBV30 and TRBJ2-3, is as follows: SQTIHQWPATLVQPVGSPLSLECTVEGTSNPNLYWYRQAAGRGLQLLFYSVGIGQISSEVPQNLSASRPQDRQFILSSKKLLLSDSGFYLCAWSTDTDTQYFGPGTRLTVL.

The sample holds a few counts of this clone. The chain is built from TRBV4-2 and TRBJ2-1; 12 nucleotides line up with TRBD2. Per the germline V gene, CDR1 is LGHNA and CDR2 is YNFKEQ. The CDR3 has 21 residues. V shed 4 bases and J 0 bases; nucleotides not matched to a gene: 16. The CDR3 reads CASSPKSGQTSGGSSYNEQFF. As DNA, the CDR3 is TGTGCCAGCAGCCCGAAATCCGGGCAGACTAGCGGGGGTTCCTCCTACAATGAGCAGTTCTTC.

This clone was counted a few times. V and J are TRBV6-5 and TRBJ1-2; a weak D match, TRBD1 (5 bases). The CDR3 loop spans 14 amino acids. Between the trimmed V and J ends, which lost 6 bases and 1 base, there was a span of 12 bases. Per the germline V gene, CDR1 is MNHEY and CDR2 is SVGAGI. The CDR3 loop reads CASRPKQVNYGYTF. CDR3 DNA sequence: TGTGCCAGCAGGCCTAAACAGGTTAACTATGGCTACACCTTC.